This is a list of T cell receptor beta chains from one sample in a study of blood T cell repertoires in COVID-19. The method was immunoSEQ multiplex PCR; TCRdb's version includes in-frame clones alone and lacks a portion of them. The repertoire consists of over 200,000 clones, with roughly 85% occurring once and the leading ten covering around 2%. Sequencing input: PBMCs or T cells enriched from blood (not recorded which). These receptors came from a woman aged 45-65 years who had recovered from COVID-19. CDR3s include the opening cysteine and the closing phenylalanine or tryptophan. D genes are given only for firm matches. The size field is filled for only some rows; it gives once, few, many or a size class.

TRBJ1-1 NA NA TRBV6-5 TGTGCCAGCAGTCCGAGTCCGAACACTGAAGCTTTCTTT CASSPSPNTEAFF
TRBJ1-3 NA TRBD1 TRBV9 TGTGCCAGCAGCTCATTACAGGGGTTCTCTGGAAACACCATATATTTT CASSSLQGFSGNTIYF
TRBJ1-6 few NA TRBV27 TGTGCCAGCGGGATGGAGGGTGGGCCTTATAATTCACCCCTCCACTTT CASGMEGGPYNSPLHF
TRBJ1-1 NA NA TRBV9 TGTGCCAGCAGCGTAGATTCGGGTCTGAACACTGAAGCTTTCTTT CASSVDSGLNTEAFF
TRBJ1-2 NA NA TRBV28 TGTGCCAGCATCAAGTCGGGGTTATATGGCTACACCTTC CASIKSGLYGYTF
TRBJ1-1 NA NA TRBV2 TGTGCCAGCAGTGAAGCGGGGCAGGGATTGATGAACACTGAAGCTTTCTTT CASSEAGQGLMNTEAFF
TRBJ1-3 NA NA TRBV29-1 TGCAGCGGCCGCGGGAGCCCTGGAAACACCATATATTTT CSGRGSPGNTIYF
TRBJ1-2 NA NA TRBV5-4 TGTGCCAGCAGCCTGGGACCCGGAGAGGGCTACACCTTC CASSLGPGEGYTF
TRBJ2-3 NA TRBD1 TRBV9 TGTGCCAGCAGCCGACGGACAGGGACAAACACAGATACGCAGTATTTT CASSRRTGTNTDTQYF
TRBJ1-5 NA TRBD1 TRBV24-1 TGTGCCACCAGTGATTTGGCCAGGGGGCGCAGTCAGCCCCAGCATTTT CATSDLARGRSQPQHF
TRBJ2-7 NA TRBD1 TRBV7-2 TGTGCCAGCAGCTTAGCGGGAACAGGGGACGGCTACGAGCAGTACTTC CASSLAGTGDGYEQYF
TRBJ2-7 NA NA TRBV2 TGTGCCAGCACCGAGGGAGGTATAGCCTACGAGCAGTACTTC CASTEGGIAYEQYF
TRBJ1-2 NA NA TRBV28 TGTGCCAGCAGTCCAGGGGTAGGGGGCTACACCTTC CASSPGVGGYTF
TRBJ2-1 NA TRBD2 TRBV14 TGTGCCAGCAGCCCCTTCGGCCAGCGGGATTCCTACAATGAGCAGTTCTTC CASSPFGQRDSYNEQFF
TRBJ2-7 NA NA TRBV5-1 TGCGCCAGCAGCAAGGACAGCTCCTACGAGCAGTACTTC CASSKDSSYEQYF
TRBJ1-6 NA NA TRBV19 TGTGCCAGTAGTACCCTGACAGAAATCGATAATTCACCCCTCCACTTT CASSTLTEIDNSPLHF
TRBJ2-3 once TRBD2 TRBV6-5 TGTGCCAGCAGTTACGGGCTAGCGGGAGATACGCAGTATTTT CASSYGLAGDTQYF
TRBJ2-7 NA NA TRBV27 TGTGCCAGCAGTTTTAGGAGGGGCTACGAGCAGTACTTC CASSFRRGYEQYF
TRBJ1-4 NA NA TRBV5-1 TGCGCCAGCATCTTGACAGTCGACCCAAATGAAAAACTGTTTTTT CASILTVDPNEKLFF
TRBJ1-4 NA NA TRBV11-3 TGTGCCAGCAGCCCGTTAGAGTCAGGGGAATGTGAAAAACTGTTTTTT CASSPLESGECEKLFF
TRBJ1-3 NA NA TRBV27 TGTGCCAGCAGTTTAGCGGTTTCGGGAAACACCATATATTTT CASSLAVSGNTIYF
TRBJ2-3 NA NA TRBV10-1 TGCGCCAGCAGTGAGTCCGGCGGTGGCACAGATACGCAGTATTTT CASSESGGGTDTQYF
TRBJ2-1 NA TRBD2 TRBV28 TGTGCCAGCAGTTTCTGGGGACTAGCGGGATTCTCCTCCTACAATGAGCAGTTCTTC CASSFWGLAGFSSYNEQFF
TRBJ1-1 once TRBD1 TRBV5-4 TGTGCCAGCAGCTTACAGGGGATGAACACTGAAGCTTTCTTT CASSLQGMNTEAFF
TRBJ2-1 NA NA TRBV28 TGTGCCACCTTAAGGACAGCCTACAATGAGCAGTTCTTC CATLRTAYNEQFF
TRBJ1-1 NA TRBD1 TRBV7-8 TGTGCCAGCAGGGCACAGGGGTCGGACACTGAAGCTTTCTTT CASRAQGSDTEAFF
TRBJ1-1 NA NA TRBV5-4 TGTGCCAGCAGTTTTAGACCAGGGTACACTGAAGCTTTCTTT CASSFRPGYTEAFF
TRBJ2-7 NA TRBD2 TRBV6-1 TGTGCCAGCAGTGATCCGGGACTAGCGGGGCTCTCCTACGAGCAGTACTTC CASSDPGLAGLSYEQYF
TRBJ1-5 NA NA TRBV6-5 TGTGCCAGCAGTTACGGAGGGGCCCAGCATTTT CASSYGGAQHF
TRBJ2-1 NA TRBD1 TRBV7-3 TGTGCCAGCAGCCTCTACGGGACAGGGCTAATCAATGAGCAGTTCTTC CASSLYGTGLINEQFF
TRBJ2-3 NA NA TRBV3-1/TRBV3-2 TGTGCCAGCAGCGTCAGGGATACGCAGTATTTT CASSVRDTQYF
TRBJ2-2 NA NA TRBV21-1 TGTGCCAGCAGCAACCGGGACAAGAACACCGGGGAGCTGTTTTTT CASSNRDKNTGELFF
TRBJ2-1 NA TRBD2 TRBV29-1 TGCAGCGTTGAACTAGCGGGAGCAATTACGGATGAGCAGTTCTTC CSVELAGAITDEQFF
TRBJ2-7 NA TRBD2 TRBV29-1 TGCAGCGTTCAGTCAATAGCGGGCCATACCTACGAGCAGTACTTC CSVQSIAGHTYEQYF
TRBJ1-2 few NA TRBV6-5 TGTGCCAGCAGTTACTCGTCGACAGGCTACTATGGCTACACCTTC CASSYSSTGYYGYTF
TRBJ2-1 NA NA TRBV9 TGTGCCAGCAGCGTAGAAGTAGGGCAGGGGGAGCAGTTCTTC CASSVEVGQGEQFF
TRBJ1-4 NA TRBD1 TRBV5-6 TGTGCCAGCAGCTCCGGGACAGGGGGCATGTCTAATGAAAAACTGTTTTTT CASSSGTGGMSNEKLFF
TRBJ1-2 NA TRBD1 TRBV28 TGTGCCAGCAGTTCCAAAATACAGGGGGGTGGCTACACCTTC CASSSKIQGGGYTF
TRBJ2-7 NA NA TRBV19 TGTGCCAGTAGTACCGGGACTTTGGGCTACGAGCAGTACTTC CASSTGTLGYEQYF
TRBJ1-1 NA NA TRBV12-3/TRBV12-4 TGTGCCAGCAGTTTGGGCCTTCGGACTGAAGCTTTCTTT CASSLGLRTEAFF
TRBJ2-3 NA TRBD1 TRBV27 TGTGCCAGCAGTTCCAGGGGGCCCGCGGATACGCAGTATTTT CASSSRGPADTQYF
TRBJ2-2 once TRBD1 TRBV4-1 TGCGCCAGCAGCCTTCACAGGGGGCGGGTCACCGGGGAGCTGTTTTTT CASSLHRGRVTGELFF
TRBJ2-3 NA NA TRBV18 TGTGCCAGCTCTCCAAACCCAGCAGATACGCAGTATTTT CASSPNPADTQYF
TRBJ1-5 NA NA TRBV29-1 TGCAGCGTAGGCCCGGCGGAGGGCAATCAGCCCCAGCATTTT CSVGPAEGNQPQHF
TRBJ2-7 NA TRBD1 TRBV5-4 TGTGCCAGCAGCCCTTCCCGACAGGGGGCCTACGAGCAGTACTTC CASSPSRQGAYEQYF
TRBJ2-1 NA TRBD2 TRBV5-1 TGCGCCAGCAGCTTGGGGACCAGCGGGGCTGCCTACAATGAGCAGTTCTTC CASSLGTSGAAYNEQFF
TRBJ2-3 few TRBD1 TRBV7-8 TGTGCCAGCAGCCCCGGGACAGGGACGCAGTATTTT CASSPGTGTQYF
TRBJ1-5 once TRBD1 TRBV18 TGTGCCAGCTCCGACAGGGGAGAAGGCAATCAGCCCCAGCATTTT CASSDRGEGNQPQHF
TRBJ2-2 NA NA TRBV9 TGTGCCAGCAGCGTAGTATCAGGGAACACCGGGGAGCTGTTTTTT CASSVVSGNTGELFF
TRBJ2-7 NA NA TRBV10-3 TGTGCCATCAGTACAGGGATTTTCTACGAGCAGTACTTC CAISTGIFYEQYF
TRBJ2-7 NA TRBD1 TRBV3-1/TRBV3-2 TGTGCCAGCAGCCAAACAGCCAGGGGGCTTTCCTACGAGCAGTACTTC CASSQTARGLSYEQYF
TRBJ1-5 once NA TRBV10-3 TGTGCCATCAGTGAACAGACAGTTCTCCGCGGGGGAGACAATCAGCCCCAGCATTTT CAISEQTVLRGGDNQPQHF